What follows are 4 T cell receptor beta chains derived from one specimen sequenced in a study of T cells after yellow fever vaccination. TCRdb used MiXCR to reprocess the 5' RACE reads, holding one entry per CDR3 protein. The sample records 95,000 to 100,000 distinct CDR3 sequences, roughly 5.8% being singletons. Sequenced here: CD8+ T cells sorted from PBMCs, sampled 10 days after the yellow fever booster vaccination. The receptors were sampled from a man in his late teens or twenties who received the YFV17D yellow fever vaccine.

The sample holds a few counts of this clonotype. The chain has TRBV2 and TRBJ2-5, with 12 nucleotides matching TRBD1. Germline trimming cut 7 bases from V and 2 bases from J; bases unmatched to any gene: 5. CDR1 and CDR2 (germline): SNHLY, FYNNEI. The CDR3 runs 15 residues. In nucleotides, the CDR3 is TGTGCCAGCAATAGGGACAGGGGGCGGCAAGAGACCCAGTACTTC. It codes for CASNRDRGRQETQYF.

This clonotype has only a few counts. The rearrangement uses TRBV3-1 and TRBJ2-5; 7 bases align to TRBD1. This CDR3 contains 17 residues. In germline, CDR1 is LGHDT, CDR2 YNNKEL (reference sequence). The V segment lost 0 bases and the J segment 1 base; nucleotides outside the gene matches: 8. The CDR3: CASSQDFVDRAQETQYF. CDR3 nucleotide sequence: TGTGCCAGCAGCCAAGATTTCGTCGACAGGGCCCAAGAGACCCAGTACTTC.

The rearrangement joins TRBV12-3 or TRBV12-4 to TRBJ1-1; D is unclear. This CDR3 is 16 amino acids long. V lost 3 bases and J lost 1, with 15 bases in between. The CDR3 coding sequence is TGTGCCAGCAGTTTTATGGTGGGGAAACAGAACACTGAAGCTTTCTTT. This sequence encodes CASSFMVGKQNTEAFF.

This clonotype occurred many times. This chain links TRBV7-9 with TRBJ2-7, with 11 bases matching TRBD2. CDR3 length: 15 amino acids. Per the germline V gene, CDR1 is SEHNR and CDR2 is FQNEAQ (reference sequence). V was clipped by 5 bases and J by 5 bases; unmatched bases: 8. In DNA form, the CDR3 reads TGTGCCAGCAGCAAACCTAGCGGGGGGCCCCACGAGCAGTACTTC. Translation: CASSKPSGGPHEQYF.